Given below is one T cell receptor beta chain in context. This sample is drawn from a study of blood T cell repertoires in COVID-19. Germline V gene data show CDR1 as MDHEN and CDR2 as SYDVKM. The CDR3 runs to 14 residues. V shed 6 bases and J 4 bases; nucleotides not matched to a gene: 8. The assay was immunoSEQ multiplex PCR, and TCRdb's table has in-frame clones only and misses some. This table holds roughly 430,000 clones, roughly 90% found once. Sample: PBMCs or T cells enriched from blood (not recorded which). This sequence joins TRBV28 and TRBJ2-5; TRBD2 matches at 7 bases. This sequence originates from a woman aged 18-30 years who had been exposed to COVID-19. CDR3 nucleotides: TGTGCCAGCAGACCTCGGACGGGGGGAGAGACCCAGTACTTC. Translated, it gives CASRPRTGGETQYF.